What follows is one T cell receptor beta chain and its context. The data belong to a study of blood T cell repertoires in COVID-19. The CDR3 has 14 residues. Trimming shortened V by 4 bases and J by 4 bases, and 14 bases separated the two germline ends. The germline V gene has CDR1 LGHNA and CDR2 YNFKEQ. The assay was immunoSEQ multiplex PCR, and TCRdb's table has in-frame clones only and misses some. The sample consists of around 150,000 clones, approximately 84% of them appearing once. The sequencing sample was made of peripheral blood. This receptor was obtained from a woman aged 80 or older with acute or convalescent COVID-19. The V gene is TRBV4-2, the J gene TRBJ2-7; TRBD2 might be the D (6 bases). In DNA form, the CDR3 reads TGTGCCAGCAGCCTGGGACTCCGCGGGTACGAGCAGTACTTC. It translates to CASSLGLRGYEQYF.